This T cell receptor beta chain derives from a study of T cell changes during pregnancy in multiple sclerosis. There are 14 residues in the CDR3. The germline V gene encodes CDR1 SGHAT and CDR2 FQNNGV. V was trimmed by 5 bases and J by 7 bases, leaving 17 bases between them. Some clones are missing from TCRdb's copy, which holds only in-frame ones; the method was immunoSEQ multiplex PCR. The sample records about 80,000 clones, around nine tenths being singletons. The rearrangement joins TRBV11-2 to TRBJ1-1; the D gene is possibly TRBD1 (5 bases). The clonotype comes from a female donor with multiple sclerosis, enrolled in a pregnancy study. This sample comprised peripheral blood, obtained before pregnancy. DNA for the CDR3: TGTGCCAGCAGCCCAGGGCCGGCCTACATTGAAGCTTTCTTT. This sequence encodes CASSPGPAYIEAFF.